Listed here are 24 T cell receptor beta chains from one sample, sequenced in a study of T cell responses to AZD1222 COVID-19 vaccine (dated by TCRdb to the early 2020s). The sample's time point, from its label and the paper: baseline before first vaccination. Library preparation used the immunoSEQ multiplex PCR assay. As stored in TCRdb, this immuneACCESS dataset retains in-frame rearrangements with V and J assigned. A fraction of the clones does not appear; measured against another copy, unresolved V genes explain less than half of the discrepancy, and the remainder lacks a known reason. The sample has about 68,000 clones on record, around 80% of them singletons. Around 10% of the sample belongs to the ten largest clones. The sample in question was peripheral blood, obtained on day 0 of AZD1222 vaccination. These receptors all come from an adult in good health.

This clone has a handful of counts. This chain joins TRBV19 and TRBJ2-2; D is perhaps TRBD2 (6 bases). Trimming pared 4 bases from V and 6 bases from J, leaving 9 bases between. CDR3 length: 13 amino acids. Germline CDR1 and CDR2: LNHDA and SQIVND (reference sequence). The CDR3 nucleotides read TGTGCCAGTAGTACTGGGGAGGCCGGGGAGCTGTTTTTT. Translating gives CASSTGEAGELFF.

There are a few counts of this clone. This chain joins TRBV11-2 and TRBJ2-3; 12 nucleotides match TRBD2. Germline V gene lookup returns CDR1 SGHAT and CDR2 FQNNGV. The CDR3 has 16 residues. The J segment lost 0 bases and the V segment lost 5 bases, leaving 3 bases of the junction unmatched. CDR3 sequence: CASSTGLAGSTDTQYF. Here the CDR3 DNA reads TGTGCCAGCAGCACCGGACTAGCGGGGAGCACAGATACGCAGTATTTT.

The CDR3 DNA reads TGTGCCAGCAGCCCCCAGGGGGGTGGGAGGACTGAAGCTTTCTTT. Translated: CASSPQGGGRTEAFF. The chain joins TRBV6-4 to TRBJ1-1, with TRBD1 matching over 7 bases. The length of the CDR3 is 15 residues. Trimming took 6 bases from V and 5 from J; bases not matched to a gene: 12. In germline, CDR1 is MRHNA, CDR2 SNTAGT.

This clone rates as large. For the CDR3, the DNA is TGTGCCAGCAATCCCCATGGAGGCGCGGACACTGAAGCTTTCTTT. Residues: CASNPHGGADTEAFF. The chain has TRBV9 and TRBJ1-1; D is undetermined. In germline, CDR1 is SGDLS, CDR2 YYNGEE. This CDR3 has 15 residues. V was cut by 6 bases and J by 3 bases, with 18 bases left in between.

The rearrangement uses TRBV27 and TRBJ2-5; 7 bases are a match to TRBD2. From germline, CDR1 is MNHEY and CDR2 SMNVEV (reference sequence). The CDR3 is made up of 13 amino acids. The V and J ends lost 7 bases and 2 bases, in that order; junction bases with no gene match: 4. The CDR3 bases are TGTGCCAGCAATTCAGCGGGGCAAGAGACCCAGTACTTC. Translating gives CASNSAGQETQYF.

V and J are TRBV19 and TRBJ2-2; D remains ambiguous. Trimming took off 3 bases at V and 4 bases at J, with 15 bases between the two ends. The CDR3 contains 16 residues. Germline values: CDR1 LNHDA, CDR2 SQIVND (reference sequence). The CDR3 nucleotides read TGTGCCAGTAGTATTAGGTCGCTGAGTAGCACCGGGGAGCTGTTTTTT. This translates into CASSIRSLSSTGELFF.

V and J are TRBV7-9 and TRBJ2-3; 8 nucleotides match TRBD1. CDR3 length: 16 residues. Losses at the gene ends were 5 bases for V and 0 bases for J; bases not matched to a gene: 7. The germline V gene encodes CDR1 SEHNR and CDR2 FQNEAQ (reference sequence). CDR3 nucleotide sequence: TGTGCCAGCAGCGATCGACAGGGGCCTAGCACAGATACGCAGTATTTT. Amino acids: CASSDRQGPSTDTQYF. Complete variable domain (other parts from reference TRBV7-9 and TRBJ2-3): DTGVSQNPRHKITKRGQNVTFRCDPISEHNRLYWYRQTLGQGPEFLTYFQNEAQLEKSRLLSDRFSAERPKGSFSTLEIQRTEQGDSAMYLCASSDRQGPSTDTQYFGPGTRLTVL.

The chain combines TRBV11-3 with TRBJ2-1, with 8 nucleotides matching TRBD1. The germline CDR1 and CDR2 sequences are SGHNT and YENEEA. The CDR3 consists of 15 residues. V was pared by 5 bases and J by 3 bases, with 6 bases of the junction left unmatched. Here the CDR3 reads CASSPGQGGYNEQFF. In nucleotides, the CDR3 is TGTGCCAGCAGCCCCGGACAGGGTGGCTACAATGAGCAGTTCTTC.

The V and J genes are TRBV19 and TRBJ2-3; D unresolved. The V end lost 4 bases, the J end lost 2 bases, and 7 bases lay between the germline ends. The CDR3 consists of 13 residues. Germline CDR1 LNHDA, CDR2 SQIVND (reference sequence). The CDR3 DNA is TGTGCCAGTAGTACAGAGACCACAGATACGCAGTATTTT. The encoded protein is CASSTETTDTQYF.

The genes are TRBV5-1 and TRBJ1-2; D is possibly TRBD1 (5 bases). Germline CDR1 reads SGHRS; CDR2 reads YFSETQ. This CDR3 region has 13 residues. The V gene lost 2 bases and the J gene lost 5 bases, with 10 bases spanning the gap. In DNA, the CDR3 is TGCGCCAGCAGCTTCGGGGCAGCGTATGGCTACACCTTC. Its translation: CASSFGAAYGYTF.

The V and J genes are TRBV7-8 and TRBJ1-2; the match to TRBD1 covers 9 bases. The germline V gene encodes CDR1 SGHVS and CDR2 FQNEAQ. J was trimmed by 4 bases and V by 5 bases; bases with no gene match: 5. This CDR3 is 14 amino acids long. The CDR3 loop reads CASSLMTGGYGYTF. In DNA, the CDR3 is TGTGCCAGCAGCCTTATGACAGGGGGCTATGGCTACACCTTC.

This clone was counted a single time. The chain recombines TRBV7-9 with TRBJ2-5; tentative D call: TRBD1 (6 bases). The germline V gene encodes CDR1 SEHNR and CDR2 FQNEAQ (reference sequence). This CDR3 has 14 residues. V lost 5 bases and J lost 7, with 17 bases in between. The CDR3 sequence is CASSTGSPRGTQYF. The CDR3, as DNA: TGTGCCAGCAGCACCGGTTCCCCCAGGGGGACCCAGTACTTC. The whole variable domain, filled in from reference TRBV7-9 and TRBJ2-5, reads DTGVSQNPRHKITKRGQNVTFRCDPISEHNRLYWYRQTLGQGPEFLTYFQNEAQLEKSRLLSDRFSAERPKGSFSTLEIQRTEQGDSAMYLCASSTGSPRGTQYFGPGTRLLVL.

The V and J genes are TRBV14 and TRBJ1-2; a possible D gene is TRBD1 (5 bases). Trimming left V 1 base short and J 8 bases short, with 20 bases between. CDR3 length: 16 amino acids. The germline CDR1 and CDR2 sequences are SGHDN and FVKESK. DNA of the CDR3: TGTGCCAGCAGCCAAGGTCGGGGCCGGGGGATCGGAGGCTACACCTTC. Encoded protein: CASSQGRGRGIGGYTF.

The CDR3 DNA reads as TGTGCCAGCAGCCCGGTCAGGGCGGCCTACGAGCAGTACTTC. Translation: CASSPVRAAYEQYF. V is TRBV4-2 and J is TRBJ2-7; TRBD1 is a possible D gene (5 bases). Germline CDR1 is LGHNA and CDR2 is YNFKEQ. The CDR3 loop spans 14 amino acids. Trimming shortened V by 4 bases and J by 2 bases, and 12 bases separated the two germline ends.

This rearrangement joins TRBV5-1 to TRBJ1-2; no clear D gene. The CDR3 is 13 residues long. Germline CDR1 and CDR2: SGHRS and YFSETQ. V lost 3 bases, J lost 6 bases, and 12 bases lay in between. Written as DNA, the CDR3 is TGCGCCAGCAGCTCCGGAGATACTGATGGCTACACCTTC. Protein product: CASSSGDTDGYTF.

This rearrangement joins TRBV5-1 to TRBJ2-2; TRBD1 aligns across 7 bases. The CDR3 is made up of 14 amino acids. CDR1 and CDR2 (germline): SGHRS, YFSETQ. Trimming cost V 4 bases and J 5 bases; bases outside gene matches: 5. This chain's CDR3 is CASSPDRATGELFF. Here the CDR3 DNA reads TGCGCCAGCAGCCCAGACAGGGCTACCGGGGAGCTGTTTTTT.

The chain uses TRBV30 and TRBJ1-2, with 10 bases lining up with TRBD1. The germline gives CDR1 GTSNPN, CDR2 SVGIG (reference sequence). V lost 3 bases to trimming and J lost 8 bases; unmatched junction nucleotides: 9. The CDR3 covers 14 residues. The CDR3 protein is CAWSRDRGSPGYTF. The DNA for the CDR3 is TGTGCCTGGAGCCGGGACAGGGGATCTCCGGGCTACACCTTC.

The gene calls are TRBV4-3 and TRBJ1-3; the D is unclear. The CDR3 is made up of 14 amino acids. The V gene's germline CDR1 is LGHNA and CDR2 YSLEER. V was pared by 3 bases and J by 4 bases, with 10 bases between. CDR3 protein: CASSQGYLGNTIYF. As DNA, the CDR3 is TGCGCCAGCAGCCAGGGGTATCTCGGAAACACCATATATTTT.

This clone was counted a few times. The chain combines TRBV30 with TRBJ2-7; possible D gene TRBD1, 6 bases. V lost 2 bases and J 6 bases, leaving 17 bases between the germline ends. The CDR3 has 14 amino acids. CDR1 GTSNPN and CDR2 SVGIG come from the germline V gene (reference sequence). The CDR3 DNA follows: TGTGCCTGGAGTCCAACTGGACAGTTTGGCGAGCAGTACTTC. This encodes CAWSPTGQFGEQYF.

The rearrangement joins TRBV3-1 (or the pseudogene TRBV3-2) to TRBJ2-2; TRBD2 matches at 7 bases. V shed 4 bases, J shed 8 bases, and the junction held 4 bases outside the gene matches. The CDR3 extends over 13 amino acids. Per germline, CDR1 LGHDT and CDR2 YNNKEL (reference sequence). This CDR3 reads CASSPGGSGELFF. Written as DNA, the CDR3 is TGTGCCAGCAGCCCGGGGGGTTCTGGGGAGCTGTTTTTT.

V is TRBV7-6 and J is TRBJ2-1; 10 positions agree with TRBD1. Germline V gene lookup returns CDR1 SGHVS and CDR2 FNYEAQ. The CDR3 sequence is 15 residues long. The V segment lost 10 bases and the J segment 6 bases; nucleotides outside the gene matches: 12. CDR3 in amino acids: CAMNGQGEDSNEQFF. CDR3 nucleotide sequence: TGTGCCATGAACGGACAGGGGGAAGATTCCAATGAGCAGTTCTTC.

This CDR3 reads CASSFPMWRANEKLFF. In nucleotides, the CDR3 is TGTGCCAGCAGCTTCCCCATGTGGCGAGCTAATGAAAAACTGTTTTTT. V gene TRBV12-1 combines with J gene TRBJ1-4. TRBV12-1 is classified as a pseudogene. The CDR3 has 16 amino acids.

The gene calls are TRBV2 and TRBJ2-3, with TRBD2 matching 9 bases. The junction had 5 bases not matched to a gene; V was cut back by 5 bases and J by 2 bases. Germline V lookup: CDR1 SNHLY, CDR2 FYNNEI. The CDR3 spans 15 residues. This CDR3 reads CASSRAGGHTDTQYF. The CDR3 nucleotides are TGTGCCAGCAGTAGGGCGGGGGGGCACACAGATACGCAGTATTTT.

CDR3 nucleotides: TGTGCCAGCAGCCGCTTGGCCGTACTATTAGGGGCCAAAAACATTCAGTACTTC. It codes for CASSRLAVLLGAKNIQYF. The chain recombines TRBV28 with TRBJ2-4; D ambiguous. Germline V gives CDR1 MDHEN, CDR2 SYDVKM. This CDR3 is 18 amino acids long. With 6 bases removed from V and 1 base from J, the gap between germline ends came to 22 bases.